Listed here are 20 T cell receptor beta chains from one sample, sequenced in a study of T cell responses to AZD1222 COVID-19 vaccine. Sequencing used immunoSEQ multiplex PCR; TCRdb keeps in-frame clones, though not all of them. Among 100,000 to 150,000 clones listed, about 91% were seen once. The sequencing used peripheral blood, collected on day 0 of AZD1222 vaccination. The receptors come from an adult in good health.

The chain employs TRBV5-1 and TRBJ1-1; the D gene is possibly TRBD1 (5 bases). The germline CDR1 and CDR2 sequences are SGHRS and YFSETQ. This CDR3 has 18 amino acids. Trimming cost V 1 base and J 0 bases, with 19 bases left between them. The CDR3 protein is CASSLRSGTLLMNTEAFF. In DNA form, the CDR3 reads TGCGCCAGCAGCTTGAGGTCAGGGACCCTCCTGATGAACACTGAAGCTTTCTTT.

The chain links TRBV25-1 to TRBJ2-2, with unresolved D. There are 15 residues in the CDR3. With 6 bases removed from V and 2 bases from J, the gap between germline ends came to 13 bases. Germline CDR1 reads MGHDK; CDR2 reads SYGVNS. The CDR3 DNA is TGTGCCAGCAGCCCCCAAGCCGGTAACACCGGGGAGCTGTTTTTT. Translation: CASSPQAGNTGELFF. The variable domain in full, with the rest retrieved from reference TRBV25-1 and TRBJ2-2, is EADIYQTPRYLVIGTGKKITLECSQTMGHDKMYWYQQDPGMELHLIHYSYGVNSTEKGDLSSESTVSRIRTEHFPLTLESARPSHTSQYLCASSPQAGNTGELFFGEGSRLTVL.

This clone was seen just once. The chain uses TRBV4-1 and TRBJ2-7; 11 bases are a match to TRBD2. Germline-derived CDR1 and CDR2 are MGHRA and YSYEKL. After removal of 5 bases from V and 5 bases from J, the junction contained 20 bases not matched to a gene. This CDR3 is built from 19 residues. In nucleotides, the CDR3 is TGCGCCAGCAGCAAACTACTAGCGGGAGTAATCTCAGGCAGGCACGAGCAGTACTTC. This translates into CASSKLLAGVISGRHEQYF.

V and J are TRBV30 and TRBJ1-1; maybe TRBD1 (5 bases). From germline, CDR1 is GTSNPN and CDR2 SVGIG (reference sequence). The CDR3 is 14 residues long. Trimming cost V 2 bases and J 2 bases, with 12 bases left between them. CDR3 nucleotides: TGTGCCTGGAGTAGTGGGGCTCGTAACACTGAAGCTTTCTTT. Its translation: CAWSSGARNTEAFF.

The gene calls are TRBV5-4 and TRBJ2-3, with TRBD2 matching 8 bases. The trim removed 3 bases at V and 0 bases at J, leaving 6 bases unmatched. Germline V lookup: CDR1 SGHNT, CDR2 YYREEE (reference sequence). CDR3 length: 16 residues. CDR3 in amino acids: CASSSGGTRSTDTQYF. CDR3 nucleotides: TGTGCCAGCAGCTCGGGGGGGACTAGAAGCACAGATACGCAGTATTTT.

The J gene is TRBJ2-2, the V gene TRBV6-2 or TRBV6-3; D is perhaps TRBD2 (6 bases). The germline V and J ends were trimmed by 6 bases and 0 bases, with 14 bases remaining between them. Looked up from germline, CDR1 is MNHEY and CDR2 is SVGEGT. This CDR3 contains 16 residues. This CDR3 is CASSSVGGANTGELFF. The CDR3 nucleotides read TGTGCCAGCAGCTCGGTCGGCGGGGCGAACACCGGGGAGCTGTTTTTT.

The chain uses TRBV11-2 and TRBJ2-3; D unclear. CDR1 and CDR2 from the germline V gene are SGHAT and FQNNGV. The CDR3 is 15 residues long. Trimming took 1 base from V and 0 from J, leaving 8 bases between them. The CDR3 DNA reads as TGTGCCAGCAGCTTAGGGGATACTAGCACAGATACGCAGTATTTT. This gives the protein CASSLGDTSTDTQYF.

Only one count was recorded for this clone. The J gene is TRBJ2-3, the V gene TRBV6-6; tentatively, D is TRBD2 (6 bases). The ends were cut back, 5 bases at V and 1 base at J, with 28 bases in the middle. CDR3 size: 20 residues. Germline V gene data show CDR1 as MNHNY and CDR2 as SVGAGI (reference sequence). The CDR3 region has the DNA TGTGCCAGCAGTCCCTTTTATGGAGGGGATACACCCCTTCGCACAGATACGCAGTATTTT. Protein: CASSPFYGGDTPLRTDTQYF.

This sequence joins TRBV19 and TRBJ1-5; TRBD1 matches at 9 bases. V was pared by 4 bases and J by 1 base, with 5 bases of the junction left unmatched. Germline values: CDR1 LNHDA, CDR2 SQIVND (reference sequence). CDR3 size: 16 residues. Here the CDR3 DNA reads TGTGCCAGTAGTAGAACCGGGACAGGGAGCAATCAGCCCCAGCATTTT. It encodes CASSRTGTGSNQPQHF.

The chain joins TRBV5-1 to TRBJ1-2; perhaps TRBD1 as D (5 bases). The CDR3 has 14 residues. The germline V gene encodes CDR1 SGHRS and CDR2 YFSETQ. V was trimmed by 4 bases and J by 6 bases, leaving 16 bases between them. The CDR3 region is CASSPPGGGNGYTF. CDR3 sequence (DNA): TGCGCCAGCAGCCCCCCCGGCGGGGGGAATGGCTACACCTTC.

For the CDR3, the DNA is TGCGCCAGCAGCATACAGGGAGGGGCCCCCTACGAGCAGTACTTC. It is translated as CASSIQGGAPYEQYF. The rearrangement joins TRBV5-1 to TRBJ2-7, with D perhaps matching TRBD2 (7 bases). Germline-derived CDR1 and CDR2 are SGHRS and YFSETQ. The CDR3 has 15 amino acids. Trimming took 4 bases from V and 2 from J, leaving 16 bases between them.

The chain carries TRBV11-2 and TRBJ2-5, with a possible D match to TRBD1 (5 bases). The germline V gene encodes CDR1 SGHAT and CDR2 FQNNGV. V was trimmed by 0 bases and J by 1 base, leaving 15 bases between them. The CDR3 runs to 17 residues. The CDR3 reads CASSLEAGIMAQETQYF. The CDR3 bases are TGTGCCAGCAGCTTAGAGGCAGGGATTATGGCCCAAGAGACCCAGTACTTC.

This chain links TRBV7-3 with TRBJ1-1, with D possibly TRBD1 on 5 matching bases. Trimming removed 5 bases at V and 0 bases at J, with 16 bases between. The CDR3 runs 16 residues. Germline V gene sequence: CDR1 SGHTA, CDR2 FQGTGA. The CDR3 loop is CASSPAPGAMNTEAFF. The CDR3, as DNA: TGTGCCAGCAGCCCCGCCCCCGGGGCCATGAACACTGAAGCTTTCTTT.

V and J are TRBV2 and TRBJ2-1; D gene unclear. Germline values: CDR1 SNHLY, CDR2 FYNNEI. Trimming removed 0 bases at V and 6 bases at J, with 15 bases between. This CDR3 contains 16 residues. CDR3 nucleotides: TGTGCCAGCAGTGAAGCCCCCAAATCGGCAATCAATGAGCAGTTCTTC. The encoded protein is CASSEAPKSAINEQFF.

V gene TRBV15 combines with J gene TRBJ1-1; D remains unclear. Germline assignment: CDR1 LNHNV and CDR2 YYDKDF (reference sequence). There are 12 residues in the CDR3. The V gene lost 3 bases and the J gene lost 5 bases, with 7 bases spanning the gap. CDR3 sequence (DNA): TGTGCCACCAGCAGGGTAGGGACTGAAGCTTTCTTT. Translated: CATSRVGTEAFF. Full variable domain (missing parts from reference TRBV15 and TRBJ1-1): DAMVIQNPRYQVTQFGKPVTLSCSQTLNHNVMYWYQQKSSQAPKLLFHYYDKDFNNEADTPDNFQSRRPNTSFCFLDIRSPGLGDTAMYLCATSRVGTEAFFGQGTRLTVV.

The V and J genes are TRBV9 and TRBJ2-1, with TRBD2 matching 11 bases. The CDR3 has 17 amino acids. Germline CDR1 SGDLS, CDR2 YYNGEE. Trimming removed 4 bases from V and 3 bases from J; junction bases left unmatched: 9. In DNA form, the CDR3 reads TGTGCCAGCAGCACCAATCCGGGACTAGCGGTCTACAATGAGCAGTTCTTC. Translation: CASSTNPGLAVYNEQFF.

The rearrangement joins TRBV5-4 to TRBJ2-5; 8 bases line up with TRBD2. This CDR3 has 16 amino acids. Per germline, CDR1 SGHNT and CDR2 YYREEE (reference sequence). Germline trimming cut 6 bases from V and 3 bases from J; bases unmatched to any gene: 13. CDR3 amino acids: CASNPRGGEREETQYF. CDR3 coding DNA: TGTGCCAGCAACCCACGGGGGGGAGAGCGCGAAGAGACCCAGTACTTC.

This rearrangement joins TRBV10-3 to TRBJ1-3; D is possibly TRBD1 (6 bases). CDR1 and CDR2 (germline): ENHRY, SYGVKD. V was clipped by 6 bases and J by 1 base, with 7 bases between them. This CDR3 has 13 residues. The DNA for the CDR3 is TGTGCCATCAGGGACAGTTCTGGAAACACCATATATTTT. Its translation is CAIRDSSGNTIYF.

J is TRBJ1-3 and V is TRBV5-1, with TRBD1 as a possible D gene (6 bases). The CDR3 totals 14 residues. V shed 1 base and J shed 2 bases, with 7 bases lying between them. CDR1 SGHRS and CDR2 YFSETQ come from the germline V gene. CDR3 residues: CASSLTGTGNTIYF. In DNA, the CDR3 is TGCGCCAGCAGCTTGACAGGGACTGGAAACACCATATATTTT.

The chain recombines TRBV5-1 with TRBJ2-3; 11 positions match TRBD2. This CDR3 contains 16 residues. Trimming took 4 bases from V and 3 from J; bases not matched to a gene: 7. The germline V gene has CDR1 SGHRS and CDR2 YFSETQ. CDR3 coding DNA: TGCGCCAGCAGCGCAAGGACTAGCGGGCTGACAGATACGCAGTATTTT. Translation: CASSARTSGLTDTQYF.